One and the same sample provided the 21 T cell receptor beta chains below, sequenced in a study of vaccination and CD4 T cells after COVID-19. The treatment: approximately 11-day PBMC culture with coronavirus spike peptide pools or control peptides (ViraFEST assay). Before the COVID-19 pandemic (2011-2018), CD4+ T cells were obtained from the unexposed donor. Antigens for these TCRs are unknown. Sequencing of DNA taken from cultured CD4+ T cells relied on the Oncomine TCR Beta short-read assay. DNA came from CD4+ T cells after culture. TCRdb redid the calling of the PCR reads with MiXCR, one entry per CDR3 protein. The table lists more than 6,000 distinct CDR3 sequences, approximately 33% of them singletons, with about 38% in the top ten. The sample comprised CD4+ T cells from blood, cultured in vitro. These receptors all stem from a human donor in good health.

This clonotype was picked up a small number of times. The chain couples TRBV11-2 to TRBJ2-4, with unresolved D. This CDR3 has 13 residues. Germline V gives CDR1 SGHAT, CDR2 FQNNGV. V shed 5 bases and J shed 8 bases, with 13 bases lying between them. The CDR3 nucleotides read TGTGCCAGCAGCATTAGGGTACGGGACATTCAGTACTTC. It translates to CASSIRVRDIQYF.

This chain connects TRBV5-1 to TRBJ1-5, with unresolved D. From germline, CDR1 is SGHRS and CDR2 YFSETQ. There are 14 residues in the CDR3. V shed 2 bases and J shed 0 bases, with 6 bases lying between them. The CDR3 nucleotides read TGCGCCAGCAGCTTTGGCGATAGCAATCAGCCCCAGCATTTT. It encodes CASSFGDSNQPQHF.

This clonotype has a handful of counts. The V gene is TRBV20-1, the J gene TRBJ2-1, with 12 bases fitting TRBD2. V lost 6 bases, J lost 6 bases, and 6 bases stayed unmatched. This CDR3 has 14 amino acids. In germline, CDR1 is DFQATT, CDR2 SNEGSKA (reference sequence). For the CDR3, the DNA is TGCAGTGCACCATCTAGCGGGAGGGCCAATGAGCAGTTCTTC. Protein sequence: CSAPSSGRANEQFF.

This clonotype was observed a few times. The chain has TRBV20-1 and TRBJ2-1; D may match TRBD1 or TRBD2 (5 bases each). Trimming left V 0 bases short and J 7 bases short, with 16 bases between. Per germline, CDR1 DFQATT and CDR2 SNEGSKA (reference sequence). The CDR3 runs 15 residues. The CDR3 sequence is CSAREGLTGPNEQFF. In nucleotides, the CDR3 is TGCAGTGCTAGAGAGGGTCTTACGGGGCCGAATGAGCAGTTCTTC.

The chain carries TRBV5-1 and TRBJ1-1; 7 nucleotides match TRBD1. The CDR3 runs 13 residues. Germline lookup yields CDR1 SGHRS and CDR2 YFSETQ. Trimming removed 4 bases from V and 4 bases from J; junction bases left unmatched: 4. The CDR3 sequence: CASSVTGSTEAFF. DNA for the CDR3: TGCGCCAGCAGCGTGACAGGGAGCACTGAAGCTTTCTTT.

This clonotype was observed a few times. This chain joins TRBV20-1 and TRBJ2-5; no reliable D call. The CDR3 has 10 amino acids. The ends were cut back, 3 bases at V and 3 bases at J, with 2 bases in the middle. Germline loops: CDR1 DFQATT, CDR2 SNEGSKA (reference sequence). This chain's CDR3 is CSARKETQYF. CDR3 sequence (DNA): TGCAGTGCTAGGAAAGAGACCCAGTACTTC.

The chain links TRBV7-8 to TRBJ2-7; 9 nucleotides match TRBD2. The CDR3 consists of 12 residues. From germline, CDR1 is SGHVS and CDR2 FQNEAQ. The V gene end was trimmed by 7 bases and the J gene end by 4 bases; junction bases not matched to a gene: 2. DNA for the CDR3: TGTGCCAGCATGCGGGGGGGGTACGAGCAGTACTTC. This codes for CASMRGGYEQYF.

The chain joins TRBV7-9 to TRBJ1-2; weak D call: TRBD1 (6 bases). Deletions cut 2 bases from V and 3 bases from J, with 19 bases between. The length of the CDR3 is 17 residues. Germline-derived CDR1 and CDR2 are SEHNR and FQNEAQ (reference sequence). CDR3: CASSLRADRRPHYGYTF. CDR3 nucleotides: TGTGCCAGCAGCTTAAGGGCAGACAGGAGGCCTCACTATGGCTACACCTTC. The whole variable domain, remainder taken from reference TRBV7-9 and TRBJ1-2, is DTGVSQNPRHKITKRGQNVTFRCDPISEHNRLYWYRQTLGQGPEFLTYFQNEAQLEKSRLLSDRFSAERPKGSFSTLEIQRTEQGDSAMYLCASSLRADRRPHYGYTFGSGTRLTVV.

The V call is TRBV5-1, the J call TRBJ2-5; the match to TRBD2 covers 10 bases. The junction had 7 bases not matched to a gene; V was cut back by 4 bases and J by 4 bases. The CDR3 is 15 residues long. From germline, CDR1 is SGHRS and CDR2 YFSETQ. For the CDR3, the DNA is TGCGCCAGCAGCCTTAGCGGGAGGCCGGGAGAGACCCAGTACTTC. This gives the protein CASSLSGRPGETQYF.

This chain uses TRBV12-3 or TRBV12-4 with TRBJ1-6, with 8 bases fitting TRBD1. V lost 3 bases and J lost 6; bases outside the gene matches: 4. CDR3 length equals 15 residues. The CDR3 nucleotides read TGTGCCAGCAGTTTCGGGGACAGGAGTAATTCACCCCTCCACTTT. Its protein is CASSFGDRSNSPLHF.

This chain connects TRBV6-5 to TRBJ1-1; D remains ambiguous. CDR3 length: 15 amino acids. From germline, CDR1 is MNHEY and CDR2 SVGAGI. V dropped 2 bases and J dropped 0 bases, with 10 bases sitting between them. CDR3 in amino acids: CASSYVIGLNTEAFF. The CDR3 region has the DNA TGTGCCAGCAGTTACGTGATAGGGCTGAACACTGAAGCTTTCTTT.

This clonotype was detected a few times. The CDR3 nucleotides are TGTGCCAGCAGTGATCCTTTGGGGGGCTACACCTTC. Translated: CASSDPLGGYTF. The chain is built from TRBV6-1 and TRBJ1-2; D not certain. V lost 3 bases and J lost 8, with 10 bases in between. CDR1 is MNHNS, CDR2 SASEGT, per germline. This CDR3 has 12 amino acids.

Sample share makes this clonotype medium-sized. V is TRBV20-1 and J is TRBJ1-6; D unclear. The germline V gene encodes CDR1 DFQATT and CDR2 SNEGSKA (reference sequence). Trimming shortened V by 6 bases and J by 0 bases, and 15 bases separated the two germline ends. The CDR3 covers 16 residues. The CDR3 loop is CSARKESNSYNSPLHF. CDR3 sequence (DNA): TGCAGTGCAAGAAAGGAGTCAAACTCCTATAATTCACCCCTCCACTTT.

The rearrangement uses TRBV28 and TRBJ2-7; the D gene is possibly TRBD1 (6 bases). This CDR3 has 15 residues. CDR1 and CDR2 (germline): MDHEN, SYDVKM. With 6 bases removed from V and 3 bases from J, the gap between germline ends came to 18 bases. CDR3 sequence reads: CASRGSNLGGYEQYF. CDR3 DNA: TGTGCCAGCAGAGGGTCGAACCTAGGGGGCTACGAGCAGTACTTC.

This sequence joins TRBV10-3 and TRBJ2-7; D perhaps matches TRBD2 (6 bases). The germline V gene encodes CDR1 ENHRY and CDR2 SYGVKD. V shed 7 bases and J shed 6 bases, with 16 bases lying between them. The CDR3 sequence is 13 residues long. The CDR3 reads CAIMGDSPAEQYF. For the CDR3, the DNA is TGTGCCATCATGGGGGACTCTCCTGCCGAGCAGTACTTC.

This clonotype appeared a few times. The gene calls are TRBV21-1 and TRBJ2-7; the table's D gene call, TRBD1, was not cross checked with the DNA. TRBV21-1 has pseudogene status. The CDR3 length is 14 residues. The CDR3, as DNA: TGTGCCAGCAGAATGAGGGACAGGGGGTCCCTGGGGCACTTC. Translating gives CASRMRDRGSLGHF.

The chain couples TRBV6-1 to TRBJ1-4, with TRBD1 matching over 8 bases. This CDR3 has 14 residues. V shed 6 bases and J 8 bases; nucleotides not matched to a gene: 8. The germline CDR1 and CDR2 sequences are MNHNS and SASEGT. CDR3 region: CASSPGQVREKLFF. CDR3 DNA: TGTGCCAGCAGCCCGGGACAGGTCAGGGAAAAACTGTTTTTT.

This clonotype was found once. The rearrangement uses TRBV6-1 and TRBJ2-1; 8 bases line up with TRBD2. The J segment lost 8 bases and the V segment lost 6 bases, leaving 12 bases of the junction unmatched. The CDR3 totals 15 residues. Looked up from germline, CDR1 is MNHNS and CDR2 is SASEGT. For the CDR3, the DNA is TGTGCCAGCAGGGACGCGGCGGGAGGTGTGCATGAGCAGTTCTTC. As protein: CASRDAAGGVHEQFF.

In its sample, this clonotype ranks as large. This sequence joins TRBV2 and TRBJ1-2; D remains unclear. Trimming removed 3 bases from V and 0 bases from J, with 8 bases in between. This CDR3 comprises 14 residues. Looked up from germline, CDR1 is SNHLY and CDR2 is FYNNEI. For the CDR3, the DNA is TGTGCCAGCAGTGAGACGGGTACTAACTATGGCTACACCTTC. Translation gives CASSETGTNYGYTF. The full variable domain, completed using reference TRBV2 and TRBJ1-2, is EPEVTQTPSHQVTQMGQEVILRCVPISNHLYFYWYRQILGQKVEFLVSFYNNEISEKSEIFDDQFSVERPDGSNFTLKIRSTKLEDSAMYFCASSETGTNYGYTFGSGTRLTVV.

This clonotype was picked up a small number of times. The chain uses TRBV6-1 and TRBJ2-7; tentatively, D is TRBD1 or TRBD2 (6 bases each). Germline V lookup: CDR1 MNHNS, CDR2 SASEGT. CDR3 length equals 13 residues. The V end lost 6 bases, the J end lost 4 bases, and 13 bases lay between the germline ends. The CDR3 here is CASRARGRYEQYF. CDR3 nucleotide sequence: TGTGCCAGCAGGGCCCGGGGGCGGTACGAGCAGTACTTC.

The chain links TRBV20-1 to TRBJ2-7, with 9 nucleotides matching TRBD2. The trim removed 3 bases at V and 1 base at J, leaving 16 bases unmatched. This CDR3 has 18 amino acids. Germline CDR1 and CDR2: DFQATT and SNEGSKA (reference sequence). CDR3 region: CSASAPPFSGRASYEQYF. In DNA, the CDR3 is TGCAGTGCTAGTGCCCCCCCCTTTAGCGGGAGAGCATCCTACGAGCAGTACTTC.